Listed here is a single T cell receptor (beta chain). Antigen: not known. A single record per CDR3 protein comes from TCRdb applying MiXCR to the RT-PCR reads. The sample shows roughly 550,000 distinct CDR3 sequences, around a quarter of them seen only once. The germline V and J ends were trimmed by 2 bases and 7 bases, with 9 bases remaining between them. Germline lookup yields CDR1 SGHTA and CDR2 FQGNSA. The CDR3 consists of 13 residues. This sample is drawn from a study of response to subunit inactivated influenza vaccine. Study-wide points: Seasonal influenza vaccination, on each occasion, was suggested by the authors to recruit few new T cells.

The sample also formed part of further work on T cells expressing NK-cell markers. That report notes: Template switching by 5'RACE with UMIs generated the TCR beta cDNA. Dominant NKG2C+ clonotypes made up about 1.0-7.0% of CD8+ T cells in a handful of donors. A few donors' CD3+CD56-NKG2C+ cells were dominated by the same clonotypes.

This receptor was taken from a man aged 45-60 years who received an inactivated influenza vaccine. The sample was CD4+ T cells sorted from PBMCs, taken approximately 13 days after vaccination. The chain joins TRBV7-2 to TRBJ1-5, with D unresolved. As DNA, the CDR3 is TGTGCCAGCAGCTTACAGACGGGACAGCCCCAGCATTTT. It yields the protein CASSLQTGQPQHF.